This TCR beta chain was profiled in a study of OX40 agonist ivuxolimab in advanced cancers. Study-wide background: Subjects had a mean age of around 60 years, with a range of roughly 20 to 79; just over 80% were male. Broader study findings: Relative to CD4+, CD8+ T cells held more expanded clones on average. The authors did not determine the antigen specificity of the expanded peripheral T cells.

This CDR3 contains 15 residues. The V and J ends lost 3 bases and 1 base respectively, with 13 bases between them. The germline gives CDR1 SGDLS, CDR2 YYNGEE. Sequencing was performed with immunoSEQ multiplex PCR; in TCRdb, only in-frame clones are kept and a portion is missing. Among roughly 64,000 clones listed, under 95% were seen once. A remark on this clone: Its matching antigen is unknown.

Specimen: CD4+ or CD8+ T cells sorted from blood, collected in a trial of the OX40 agonist ivuxolimab. The TCR sequence derives from an adult with an advanced solid tumor such as melanoma, head and neck, liver or kidney cancer. V is TRBV9 and J is TRBJ1-1; weak D call: TRBD1 (6 bases). CDR3: CASSEQGLENTEAFF. In DNA form, the CDR3 reads TGTGCCAGCAGCGAACAGGGACTAGAGAACACTGAAGCTTTCTTT.